This T cell receptor (beta chain) is drawn from a study of T-cell reconstitution after alpha-beta-depleted transplantation in children. This clonotype came up many times. As yet, its antigen is unknown. V was trimmed by 0 bases and J by 3 bases, leaving 11 bases between them. CDR1 and CDR2 (germline): DFQATT, SNEGSKA (reference sequence). This CDR3 contains 15 residues. Preparation of the TCRbeta library involved a method that used unique molecular identifiers. One entry per CDR3 protein results from TCRdb running MiXCR on the PCR reads. The table shows some 300,000 distinct CDR3 sequences, with 10% occurring only once. General observations from the study: About two months after transplant, alpha-beta T cells reportedly came from several hundred expanded graft clones. Diversity of TCRbeta at day 60 was high in some patients, arising from surviving recipient T cells and thymic progenitors. The authors attributed T-cell counts and diversity one year after transplant mostly to newly produced T cells.

The specimen comprised PBMCs, sampled before TCRalphabeta/CD19-depleted stem cell transplant. The receptor was isolated from a boy less than two years old with acute myeloid leukemia, due to receive a stem cell transplant. The chain combines TRBV20-1 with TRBJ2-2; D tentatively reads TRBD1 or TRBD2 (5 bases each). This CDR3 is CSARDGTGHTGELFF. CDR3 nucleotides: TGCAGTGCTAGAGATGGGACGGGGCACACCGGGGAGCTGTTTTTT.